The 12 T cell receptor beta chains in this list originate from one sample, sequenced in a study of Graves' ophthalmopathy and Graves' hyperthyroidism. TCR beta CDR3 regions were amplified from RNA transcripts. Investigators did first-round RT-PCR with HTBI primers, then second-round multiplex PCR. MiXCR was run by TCRdb on the multiplex PCR reads, yielding one entry per CDR3 protein. The repertoire holds over a million distinct CDR3 sequences, with 35% to 45% as singletons. Sequencing input: peripheral blood or thyroid tissue (not recorded which). All receptors derive from an adult man with Graves' hyperthyroidism.

This chain links TRBV19 with TRBJ2-7, with TRBD1 matching 8 bases. With 3 bases clipped from V and 3 bases from J, the junction kept 4 bases outside the gene matches. Per the germline V gene, CDR1 is LNHDA and CDR2 is SQIVND (reference sequence). CDR3 length: 14 residues. In DNA, the CDR3 is TGTGCCAGTAGTATCGGGACAGGCCTCTACGAGCAGTACTTC. Translating gives CASSIGTGLYEQYF. The whole variable domain, filled in from reference TRBV19 and TRBJ2-7, reads DGGITQSPKYLFRKEGQNVTLSCEQNLNHDAMYWYRQDPGQGLRLIYYSQIVNDFQKGDIAEGYSVSREKKESFPLTVTSAQKNPTAFYLCASSIGTGLYEQYFGPGTRLTVT.

J is TRBJ1-4 and V is TRBV5-1, with D possibly TRBD1 on 5 matching bases. V was shortened by 0 bases and J by 2 bases, with 11 bases between the two germline ends. CDR3 length: 16 residues. The germline gives CDR1 SGHRS, CDR2 YFSETQ. CDR3 DNA sequence: TGCGCCAGCAGCTTGGAAGGGGAGTACACTAATGAAAAACTGTTTTTT. Translating it yields CASSLEGEYTNEKLFF.

This clonotype was seen at least ten times. This chain joins TRBV7-6 and TRBJ1-1, with 11 bases fitting TRBD1. CDR3 length: 15 residues. V lost 5 bases, J lost 3 bases, and 5 bases stayed unmatched. CDR1 and CDR2 from the germline V gene are SGHVS and FNYEAQ. CDR3 region: CASSHGTGGDTEAFF. In DNA, the CDR3 is TGTGCCAGCAGCCATGGGACAGGGGGGGACACTGAAGCTTTCTTT. The full variable domain, in which reference TRBV7-6 and TRBJ1-1 provide the parts outside the CDR3, is GAGVSQSPRYKVTKRGQDVALRCDPISGHVSLYWYRQALGQGPEFLTYFNYEAQQDKSGLPNDRFSAERPEGSISTLTIQRTEQRDSAMYRCASSHGTGGDTEAFFGQGTRLTVV.

This clonotype was observed at least ten times. The rearrangement joins TRBV11-2 to TRBJ2-5; 13 nucleotides agree with TRBD2. CDR1 is SGHAT, CDR2 FQNNGV, per germline. Trimming at V came to 7 bases and at J to 5 bases, leaving 13 bases not matched to a gene. The CDR3 covers 17 residues. This chain's CDR3 is CASTGLGLAGAWETQYF. The CDR3 nucleotides are TGTGCCAGCACTGGATTAGGACTAGCGGGAGCATGGGAGACCCAGTACTTC. The whole variable domain, filled in from reference TRBV11-2 and TRBJ2-5, reads EAGVAQSPRYKIIEKRQSVAFWCNPISGHATLYWYQQILGQGPKLLIQFQNNGVVDDSQLPKDRFSAERLKGVDSTLKIQPAKLEDSAVYLCASTGLGLAGAWETQYFGPGTRLLVL.

The chain carries TRBV5-5 and TRBJ2-7; a weak D match, TRBD1 (5 bases). The CDR3 spans 14 residues. Germline CDR1 is SGHKS and CDR2 is YYEKEE (reference sequence). V was shortened by 7 bases and J by 4 bases, with 18 bases between the two germline ends. The CDR3 reads CASPGPRGAYEQYF. Written as DNA, the CDR3 is TGTGCCAGCCCCGGGCCAAGGGGCGCGTACGAGCAGTACTTC.

A note on this clonotype: A much larger clone lies a single base off, so this may be a read error. The chain has TRBV5-1 and TRBJ1-3, with D maybe TRBD1 (5 bases). Germline V gene lookup returns CDR1 SGHRS and CDR2 YFSETQ. The CDR3 length is 14 residues. As DNA, the CDR3 is TGCGCCGGCAGCATGACAGTCTCTGGAAACACCATATATTTT. This encodes CAGSMTVSGNTIYF.

This clonotype has at least ten counts. This chain uses TRBV9 with TRBJ2-5, with D possibly TRBD1 on 5 matching bases. Germline V CDR1 and CDR2: SGDLS, YYNGEE. The CDR3 is 16 residues long. The V gene lost 4 bases and the J gene lost 4 bases, with 20 bases spanning the gap. CDR3 nucleotide sequence: TGTGCCAGCAGCTCAAGTCCTCAGGGTTTTTCAGAGACCCAGTACTTC. Its protein is CASSSSPQGFSETQYF.

The sample holds a few counts of this clonotype. The V call is TRBV20-1, the J call TRBJ1-2; 11 bases line up with TRBD1. Looked up from germline, CDR1 is DFQATT and CDR2 is SNEGSKA (reference sequence). The V and J ends lost 5 bases and 5 bases, in that order; junction bases with no gene match: 4. The CDR3 is 13 residues long. Here the CDR3 DNA reads TGCAGTGCTCGTGGACAGGGGGCGTATGGCTACACCTTC. Translating it yields CSARGQGAYGYTF.

In this sample, this clonotype turned up once. One end of the junction varies from germline; a read error may be responsible. The CDR3 DNA is TGTGCCAGCAGCTTAGACGTGGCCTACGTCCTGACTTTC. This sequence encodes CASSLDVAYVLTF. The rearrangement links TRBV7-6 to TRBJ2-6; no firm D call. In germline, CDR1 is SGHVS, CDR2 FNYEAQ. There are 13 residues in the CDR3.

This clonotype was picked up a small number of times. A read error may be the cause here, since a much bigger clone is one base away. The rearrangement uses TRBV7-6 and TRBJ1-4; D is unclear. Trimming cost V 4 bases and J 6 bases, with 18 bases left between them. CDR3 length: 16 amino acids. CDR1 is SGHVS and CDR2 is FNYEAQ in the germline V gene. The CDR3 nucleotides read TGTGCCAGCAGCTCGACGTTTGGCGGGGAGGATGAAAAACTGTTTTTT. Translation: CASSSTFGGEDEKLFF.

This clonotype appeared a single time. A much more abundant neighbour one base away suggests this may be a read error. The chain employs TRBV7-2 and TRBJ2-5; 7 bases line up with TRBD2. From germline, CDR1 is SGHTA and CDR2 FQGNSA. The CDR3 is 17 residues long. The CDR3 here is CASSSPSGRTGEEAQYF. In DNA form, the CDR3 reads TGTGCCAGCAGCTCGCCTTCCGGGAGGACGGGCGAAGAGGCCCAGTACTTC.

The V gene is TRBV6-6, the J gene TRBJ1-4; TRBD1 aligns across 10 bases. The V gene end was trimmed by 5 bases and the J gene end by 8 bases; junction bases not matched to a gene: 5. This CDR3 contains 14 residues. CDR1 and CDR2 from the germline V gene are MNHNY and SVGAGI (reference sequence). CDR3 sequence: CASSVADRGEKLFF. CDR3 nucleotide sequence: TGTGCCAGCAGTGTAGCGGACAGGGGGGAAAAACTGTTTTTT.